This entry lists 24 T cell receptor beta chains sequenced from one sample in a study of blood T cell repertoires in COVID-19. Assay: immunoSEQ multiplex PCR; the TCRdb copy retains only in-frame clones and omits some. The sample lists roughly 150,000 clones; approximately 82% were seen once. Material for sequencing was peripheral blood. The receptors were sampled from a woman in her sixties or seventies who had recovered from COVID-19.

The CDR3 loop reads CASSRPGASETQYF. The CDR3 DNA is TGTGCCAGCAGCCGACCGGGAGCCTCAGAGACCCAGTACTTC. The chain joins TRBV5-8 to TRBJ2-5, with a weak D call TRBD2 (6 bases). This CDR3 has 14 residues. The V gene's germline CDR1 is SGHTS and CDR2 YDEGEE. The ends were cut back, 4 bases at V and 4 bases at J, with 14 bases in the middle.

The CDR3 reads CASSPKNRGRWGQPQHF. CDR3 nucleotide sequence: TGTGCCAGTAGCCCTAAGAACAGGGGGCGATGGGGTCAGCCCCAGCATTTT. V gene TRBV19 combines with J gene TRBJ1-5, with TRBD1 identical over 9 bases. Germline V gene lookup returns CDR1 LNHDA and CDR2 SQIVND (reference sequence). Losses at the gene ends were 6 bases for V and 6 bases for J; bases not matched to a gene: 15. The CDR3 covers 17 residues.

V is TRBV4-1 and J is TRBJ2-3, with a weak D call TRBD1 (7 bases). The CDR3 is made up of 18 amino acids. Germline CDR1 reads MGHRA; CDR2 reads YSYEKL. Trimming removed 4 bases from V and 1 base from J, with 21 bases in between. CDR3 in amino acids: CASSPVGRGERGTDTQYF. In DNA form, the CDR3 reads TGCGCCAGCAGCCCCGTTGGCAGGGGGGAGCGAGGCACAGATACGCAGTATTTT.

The count of this clone is one. The genes are TRBV7-2 and TRBJ1-1; possible D gene TRBD1, 5 bases. Looked up from germline, CDR1 is SGHTA and CDR2 is FQGNSA. V lost 5 bases and J lost 1, with 11 bases in between. This CDR3 comprises 14 residues. CDR3 sequence (DNA): TGTGCCAGCAGCGCACAGGCCTCGAACACTGAAGCTTTCTTT. Translating it yields CASSAQASNTEAFF.

V is TRBV6-8 and J is TRBJ2-3; D not resolved. CDR3 length: 13 residues. V lost 8 bases and J lost 11, with 20 bases in between. The germline gives CDR1 MNHGY, CDR2 SAAAGT. CDR3 DNA sequence: TGTGCCAGCGTACTACCTTCGCGGATCGGGCAGTATTTT. It is translated as CASVLPSRIGQYF.

The rearrangement uses TRBV9 and TRBJ2-2, with 10 bases that match TRBD2. The CDR3 sequence is 16 residues long. Per the germline V gene, CDR1 is SGDLS and CDR2 is YYNGEE. V shed 1 base and J 4 bases; nucleotides not matched to a gene: 4. CDR3 sequence reads: CASSVLSSGGTGELFF. CDR3 nucleotides: TGTGCCAGCAGCGTATTGTCTAGCGGGGGCACCGGGGAGCTGTTTTTT.

This chain uses TRBV4-2 with TRBJ2-2; TRBD2 aligns across 7 bases. J lost 7 bases, V lost 0 bases, and 14 bases had no gene match. The length of the CDR3 is 18 residues. Germline loops: CDR1 LGHNA, CDR2 YNFKEQ. CDR3 loop: CASSQDRRRGKRIGELFF. DNA of the CDR3: TGTGCCAGCAGCCAAGATCGGCGGCGGGGGAAAAGGATCGGGGAGCTGTTTTTT.

The gene calls are TRBV28 and TRBJ1-3, with a tentative D call TRBD1 (6 bases). The CDR3 consists of 17 residues. Per germline, CDR1 MDHEN and CDR2 SYDVKM. V lost 5 bases to trimming and J lost 0 bases, with 17 bases between them. The DNA of the CDR3 is TGTGCCAGCAGTCCTGAGACAGGATATTTCTCTGGAAACACCATATATTTT. Encoded protein: CASSPETGYFSGNTIYF.

The chain recombines TRBV28 with TRBJ1-2; D is unclear. The CDR3 is 14 amino acids. V was cut by 2 bases and J by 0 bases, with 7 bases left in between. The germline V gene has CDR1 MDHEN and CDR2 SYDVKM. CDR3 DNA: TGTGCCAGCAGTTTACAGGCACCTAACTATGGCTACACCTTC. Protein: CASSLQAPNYGYTF.

The V call is TRBV30, the J call TRBJ2-7; weak D call: TRBD2 (6 bases). V shed 2 bases and J shed 6 bases, with 17 bases lying between them. CDR3 length: 14 amino acids. The germline CDR1 and CDR2 sequences are GTSNPN and SVGIG (reference sequence). Here the CDR3 DNA reads TGTGCCTGGAGTTCGCGACTAGTTGGGCCCGAGCAGTACTTC. Its translation: CAWSSRLVGPEQYF.

The rearrangement joins TRBV6-2 or TRBV6-3 to TRBJ2-1; 7 positions match TRBD2. Germline CDR1 reads MNHEY; CDR2 reads SVGEGT. The CDR3 totals 16 residues. Germline trimming cut 4 bases from V and 4 bases from J; bases unmatched to any gene: 10. CDR3 DNA sequence: TGTGCCAGCAGTTTGCGCCGGACTAGTACTTACAATGAGCAGTTCTTC. It is translated as CASSLRRTSTYNEQFF.

This clone was counted a single time. The chain has TRBV9 and TRBJ2-2, with 9 bases aligning to TRBD2. This CDR3 region has 13 residues. After removal of 8 bases from V and 3 bases from J, the junction contained 2 bases not matched to a gene. The germline gives CDR1 SGDLS, CDR2 YYNGEE. The CDR3 loop is CASERGDTGELFF. As DNA, the CDR3 is TGTGCCAGTGAGCGGGGGGACACCGGGGAGCTGTTTTTT.

This clone was counted only a few times. This chain joins TRBV5-1 and TRBJ2-7, with 10 bases matching TRBD2. The CDR3 sequence is 17 residues long. V shed 2 bases, J shed 5 bases, and the junction held 13 bases outside the gene matches. Germline CDR1 SGHRS, CDR2 YFSETQ. The CDR3 bases are TGCGCCAGCAGCTTCCCCGTGGTAGCGGGAGGCTTTGACGAGCAGTACTTC. As protein: CASSFPVVAGGFDEQYF.

The V gene is TRBV5-6, the J gene TRBJ1-2, with a tentative D call TRBD1 (5 bases). The V gene's germline CDR1 is SGHDT and CDR2 YYEEEE. The CDR3 covers 16 residues. V was pared by 1 base and J by 4 bases, with 17 bases between. CDR3 coding DNA: TGTGCCAGCAGCTTGCTCCCAGGGCCCTCCTCCTATGGCTACACCTTC. Residues: CASSLLPGPSSYGYTF.

The chain employs TRBV5-4 and TRBJ2-1, with a tentative D call TRBD2 (5 bases). CDR1 is SGHNT and CDR2 is YYREEE in the germline V gene (reference sequence). The V end lost 4 bases, the J end lost 0 bases, and 14 bases lay between the germline ends. This CDR3 has 16 residues. CDR3 residues: CASSTPRTSSYNEQFF. The CDR3 DNA reads TGTGCCAGCAGCACGCCTCGGACTTCCTCCTACAATGAGCAGTTCTTC.

This clone was found a few times. The chain has TRBV27 and TRBJ2-3, with a tentative D call TRBD2 (6 bases). This CDR3 comprises 17 residues. CDR1 and CDR2 from the germline V gene are MNHEY and SMNVEV (reference sequence). The V gene lost 5 bases and the J gene lost 2 bases, with 20 bases spanning the gap. CDR3 coding DNA: TGTGCCAGCAGTCGGCCCAACGCGGGAATCTCCACAGATACGCAGTATTTT. As protein: CASSRPNAGISTDTQYF.

The gene calls are TRBV27 and TRBJ2-7, with D perhaps TRBD1 (5 bases). V lost 3 bases and J lost 3, with 12 bases in between. The germline gives CDR1 MNHEY, CDR2 SMNVEV (reference sequence). The CDR3 length is 14 residues. CDR3 nucleotides: TGTGCCAGCAGTTTGGCCTCAGGGATCTACGAGCAGTACTTC. It codes for CASSLASGIYEQYF.

V is TRBV5-4 and J is TRBJ2-7; TRBD1 matches at 7 bases. The V and J ends lost 3 bases and 2 bases, in that order; junction bases with no gene match: 5. The CDR3 loop spans 14 amino acids. Germline CDR1 is SGHNT and CDR2 is YYREEE (reference sequence). CDR3 sequence (DNA): TGTGCCAGCAGCTCGGACAGGTCGACCTACGAGCAGTACTTC. Its protein product is CASSSDRSTYEQYF.

V gene TRBV4-1 combines with J gene TRBJ2-7; a weak D match, TRBD1 (5 bases). Trimming cost V 2 bases and J 2 bases, with 19 bases left between them. Per the germline V gene, CDR1 is MGHRA and CDR2 is YSYEKL. The CDR3 runs 17 residues. The chain's CDR3 is CASSQSTQVSFPYEQYF. The CDR3 nucleotides are TGCGCCAGCAGCCAAAGCACACAGGTCTCATTCCCCTACGAGCAGTACTTC.

V gene TRBV5-1 combines with J gene TRBJ1-3; no clear D. Germline V gene sequence: CDR1 SGHRS, CDR2 YFSETQ. Trimming removed 0 bases at V and 0 bases at J, with 7 bases between. The CDR3 length is 15 residues. The CDR3 coding sequence is TGCGCCAGCAGCTTGGGGGCCAGCTCTGGAAACACCATATATTTT. It yields the protein CASSLGASSGNTIYF.

The chain is built from TRBV2 and TRBJ2-1; 9 bases fit TRBD2. V gave up 3 bases and J gave up 7 bases; unmatched junction bases: 4. Germline-derived CDR1 and CDR2 are SNHLY and FYNNEI. This CDR3 has 14 amino acids. As DNA, the CDR3 is TGTGCCAGCAGTGAGCGGCTAGCGGGGAATGAGCAGTTCTTC. This translates into CASSERLAGNEQFF.

This chain joins TRBV7-2 and TRBJ2-7; D may be TRBD2 (6 bases). The CDR3 extends over 15 amino acids. Looked up from germline, CDR1 is SGHTA and CDR2 is FQGNSA. The V and J ends lost 5 bases and 2 bases respectively, with 16 bases between them. CDR3 nucleotides: TGTGCCAGCAGCGCCTTGGCGGGGACGGCCTACGAGCAGTACTTC. Encoded protein: CASSALAGTAYEQYF.

The V gene is TRBV5-1, the J gene TRBJ2-2; D not certain. The CDR3 extends over 15 amino acids. Trimming pared 0 bases from V and 5 bases from J, leaving 11 bases between. Germline CDR1 reads SGHRS; CDR2 reads YFSETQ. The CDR3 region is CASSLDRPITGELFF. The CDR3 DNA reads as TGCGCCAGCAGCTTGGACAGACCCATTACCGGGGAGCTGTTTTTT. Based on the CDR3 plus reference TRBV5-1 and TRBJ2-2, the full variable domain is KAGVTQTPRYLIKTRGQQVTLSCSPISGHRSVSWYQQTPGQGLQFLFEYFSETQRNKGNFPGRFSGRQFSNSRSEMNVSTLELGDSALYLCASSLDRPITGELFFGEGSRLTVL.

V usage is TRBV4-1 and J usage is TRBJ2-7, with 7 positions matching TRBD2. From germline, CDR1 is MGHRA and CDR2 YSYEKL. The length of the CDR3 is 15 residues. Germline trimming cut 1 base from V and 2 bases from J; bases unmatched to any gene: 5. Here the CDR3 DNA reads TGCGCCAGCAGCCAAGGGGGGGGTTCCGCCTACGAGCAGTACTTC. It specifies CASSQGGGSAYEQYF.